Listed below are T cell receptor beta chains from one sample, sequenced in a study of cytomegalovirus exposure and HLA in healthy donors. TCRdb's copy holds only in-frame clones and misses some; the assay was immunoSEQ multiplex PCR. The table shows 80,000 to 130,000 clones, with 75% occurring only once. Material: PBMCs. These receptors originate from a male donor in good health and CMV-seropositive. CDR3s leave out the opening cysteine and the closing phenylalanine or tryptophan.

cdr3_aa,v_call,j_call
ASSQDPGSGEKLF,TRBV4-2,TRBJ1-4
ASSEAGAGGVPGANVLT,TRBV6-1,TRBJ2-6
ASSQGAISTGYGYT,TRBV4-1,TRBJ1-2
ASSKLQGFDYGYT,TRBV5-4,TRBJ1-2
ATKTEGSPPLH,TRBV28,TRBJ1-6
ASSPGTGTEAF,TRBV4-3,TRBJ1-1
ASSDRVIFNEQF,TRBV6-5,TRBJ2-1
ASSPNTDTEAF,TRBV18,TRBJ1-1
VSSRDVLRTGKQF,TRBV2,TRBJ2-1
ASSLLTGRNEAF,TRBV28,TRBJ1-1
ASSPWRLGDTEAF,TRBV9,TRBJ1-1
ASSYSRQGGRGAF,TRBV6-5,TRBJ1-1
ASSAHSGVGTQY,TRBV9,TRBJ2-5
ASSIARLRHSPLH,TRBV19,TRBJ1-6
ASSDPGGQGISGELF,TRBV10-1,TRBJ2-2
ASSQQDGANEQF,TRBV4-3,TRBJ2-1
ASSHPTVNTEAF,TRBV6-5,TRBJ1-1
ASSLRATDYGYT,TRBV5-8,TRBJ1-2
ASSPPQGADYGYT,TRBV18,TRBJ1-2
ASSSVIEGELF,TRBV7-2,TRBJ2-2
ASSRDGTGKGSLSIDPEQY,TRBV5-1,TRBJ2-7
ASSSWTGTDTEAF,TRBV21-1,TRBJ1-1
ASSQGGQDSPLH,TRBV4-2,TRBJ1-6
ASSYGGGPNGYT,TRBV6-5,TRBJ1-2
ASSHYRSPYEQY,TRBV4-1,.
ASSLAGGNRVTQY,TRBV11-2,TRBJ2-5